This TCR beta chain originates from a study of Ad26.COV2.S vaccination and SARS-CoV-2 variants. As for the study in general: This donor came from the COV1001 trial of Ad26.COV2.S. In the study, Ad26.COV2.S was injected intramuscularly once, or twice 56 days apart.

Points from the study as a whole: Placebo recipients had lower spike-specific TCR breadth than vaccine recipients. Post-vaccination spike-specific CD8+ and CD4+ T cell responses reportedly had substantial breadth.

In regard to this clone: Its antigen is currently unknown.

Profiling relied on immunoSEQ multiplex PCR, and the TCRdb table lists in-frame clones only, not all of them. The sample holds hundreds of thousands of clones, around 87% seen once. The treatment denotes: approximately 18 received Ad26.COV2.S at low or high dose, single or two shots; 5 received placebo; per-sample allocation not given. Samples were taken on day 63 after the first vaccine or placebo injection. Deletions cut 1 base from V and 3 bases from J, with 9 bases between. CDR1 and CDR2 (germline): SEHNR, FQNEAQ (reference sequence). This CDR3 contains 14 residues. The sample was peripheral blood, taken in a trial of Ad26.COV2.S vaccine versus placebo. The rearrangement joins TRBV7-9 to TRBJ2-5; D is ambiguous. The origin of this receptor is a person aged 18 to 65 who received the Ad26.COV2.S COVID-19 vaccine or a placebo. As DNA, the CDR3 is TGTGCCAGCAGCTTAGTCGGTCGAGAAGAGACCCAGTACTTC. As protein: CASSLVGREETQYF.